Following are 19 T cell receptor beta chains from one sample sequenced in a study of blood T cell repertoires in COVID-19. TCRdb keeps only in-frame clones here, not all; method: immunoSEQ multiplex PCR. The sample shows 90,000 to 130,000 clones, approximately 86% of them seen only once. Sequencing used peripheral blood. The origin of the receptors is a man in his forties with acute or convalescent COVID-19.

This clone was found a few times. The V call is TRBV19, the J call TRBJ1-1; 9 nucleotides align to TRBD1. Germline trimming cut 6 bases from V and 0 bases from J; bases unmatched to any gene: 5. This CDR3 is 15 amino acids long. Germline CDR1 LNHDA, CDR2 SQIVND (reference sequence). CDR3 in DNA: TGTGCCAGTAGCGGAACAGGGGGCATGAACACTGAAGCTTTCTTT. Protein: CASSGTGGMNTEAFF.

The CDR3 is CASGLEQGSQPQHF. As DNA, the CDR3 is TGTGCTAGTGGTTTGGAACAGGGTAGTCAGCCCCAGCATTTT. The chain uses TRBV12-5 and TRBJ1-5; perhaps TRBD1 as D (6 bases). Germline loops: CDR1 LGHNT, CDR2 FRNRAP. This CDR3 spans 14 amino acids. Trimming shortened V by 1 base and J by 6 bases, and 10 bases separated the two germline ends.

The chain joins TRBV18 to TRBJ2-7; no clear D gene. V lost 5 bases, J lost 2 bases, and 13 bases lay in between. The V gene's germline CDR1 is KGHSH and CDR2 LQKENI. The CDR3 is 14 amino acids. The DNA of the CDR3 is TGTGCCAGCTCAAAAGATCAGGATGCCTACGAGCAGTACTTC. Residues: CASSKDQDAYEQYF.

The chain is built from TRBV7-2 and TRBJ1-6; 9 nucleotides match TRBD1. This CDR3 is built from 15 residues. After removal of 3 bases from V and 6 bases from J, the junction contained 3 bases not matched to a gene. The germline gives CDR1 SGHTA, CDR2 FQGNSA. The CDR3 loop reads CASSLWTGANSPLHF. In DNA form, the CDR3 reads TGTGCCAGCAGCTTGTGGACAGGGGCTAATTCACCCCTCCACTTT.

The chain combines TRBV4-1 with TRBJ1-2; 9 bases fit TRBD1. With V trimmed by 4 bases and J by 6 bases, 9 bases remained unmatched. The germline gives CDR1 MGHRA, CDR2 YSYEKL. This CDR3 region has 15 residues. The chain's CDR3 is CASSPGGQGYDGYTF. The CDR3 nucleotides read TGCGCCAGCAGCCCGGGTGGACAGGGGTATGATGGCTACACCTTC.

The chain couples TRBV6-5 to TRBJ1-2; no definite D call. The CDR3 covers 13 residues. Germline CDR1 MNHEY, CDR2 SVGAGI. Trimming removed 4 bases from V and 3 bases from J, with 9 bases in between. The CDR3, as DNA: TGTGCCAGCAGTTCCGCCGGGGACTATGGCTACACCTTC. Translating gives CASSSAGDYGYTF.

This chain uses TRBV7-9 with TRBJ2-1, with a tentative D call TRBD1 (5 bases). This CDR3 region has 15 residues. Between the trimmed V and J ends, which lost 1 base and 3 bases, there was a span of 10 bases. Germline assignment: CDR1 SEHNR and CDR2 FQNEAQ (reference sequence). This chain's CDR3 is CASSLEGRGYNEQFF. CDR3 bases: TGTGCCAGCAGCTTAGAGGGAAGGGGCTACAATGAGCAGTTCTTC.

This sequence joins TRBV3-1 (or the pseudogene TRBV3-2) and TRBJ2-7; D is possibly TRBD2 (5 bases). This CDR3 has 17 amino acids. Germline V CDR1 and CDR2: LGHDT, YNNKEL (reference sequence). V shed 0 bases and J shed 3 bases, with 18 bases lying between them. CDR3 loop: CASSQDRGATSIYEQYF. CDR3 nucleotides: TGTGCCAGCAGCCAAGATCGGGGTGCGACCTCAATCTACGAGCAGTACTTC.

This clone was counted a single time. The rearrangement joins TRBV15 to TRBJ1-1; 7 nucleotides match TRBD1. This CDR3 spans 18 amino acids. Germline V gene data show CDR1 as LNHNV and CDR2 as YYDKDF (reference sequence). The junction had 20 bases not matched to a gene; V was cut back by 7 bases and J by 3 bases. Here the CDR3 reads CATTPLAGRGRFYTEAFF. DNA of the CDR3: TGTGCCACCACCCCCCTGGCCGGAAGGGGGCGTTTTTACACTGAAGCTTTCTTT.

The CDR3 loop reads CASSIPGGNTEAFF. CDR3 sequence (DNA): TGTGCCAGTAGTATACCGGGAGGCAACACTGAAGCTTTCTTT. This chain connects TRBV19 to TRBJ1-1, with D unresolved. Per germline, CDR1 LNHDA and CDR2 SQIVND (reference sequence). The CDR3 length is 14 residues. With 2 bases removed from V and 2 bases from J, the gap between germline ends came to 9 bases.

The table lists this clone with a count of one. The V gene is TRBV19, the J gene TRBJ2-1, with TRBD2 identical over 10 bases. V trimming: 4 bases; J trimming: 0 bases; junction bases outside the gene matches: 6. The CDR3 covers 17 residues. Germline V gene sequence: CDR1 LNHDA, CDR2 SQIVND (reference sequence). DNA for the CDR3: TGTGCCAGTAGTAGAGCTAGCGGGGGTATCTCCTACAATGAGCAGTTCTTC. It is translated as CASSRASGGISYNEQFF.

The chain uses TRBV7-9 and TRBJ1-2; D is uncertain. CDR3 length: 12 residues. Between the trimmed V and J ends, which lost 1 base and 8 bases, there was a span of 8 bases. CDR1 and CDR2 from the germline V gene are SEHNR and FQNEAQ (reference sequence). In nucleotides, the CDR3 is TGTGCCAGCAGCTTAGTGAACAGAGGCTACACCTTC. As protein: CASSLVNRGYTF.

This clone was counted only a few times. The chain joins TRBV7-9 to TRBJ1-5; 10 bases align to TRBD1. Germline V gene data show CDR1 as SEHNR and CDR2 as FQNEAQ (reference sequence). The CDR3 sequence is 16 residues long. The trim removed 5 bases at V and 7 bases at J, leaving 11 bases unmatched. CDR3 in DNA: TGTGCCAGCAGCCTATGGGCGGGGACAGGGGAACAGCCCCAGCATTTT. Its protein product is CASSLWAGTGEQPQHF.

The rearrangement uses TRBV7-9 and TRBJ2-1, with 16 nucleotides matching TRBD2. This CDR3 has 16 amino acids. Germline CDR1 reads SEHNR; CDR2 reads FQNEAQ (reference sequence). The trim removed 8 bases at V and 4 bases at J, leaving 5 bases unmatched. The CDR3 protein is CASWGLAGGPYNEQFF. The CDR3 nucleotides read TGTGCCAGCTGGGGACTAGCGGGGGGGCCGTACAATGAGCAGTTCTTC.

The CDR3 is CASSSGQPPSGNTIYF. The DNA of the CDR3 is TGTGCCAGCAGCTCTGGACAGCCGCCCTCTGGAAACACCATATATTTT. The chain uses TRBV9 and TRBJ1-3, with D possibly TRBD1 on 6 matching bases. This CDR3 spans 16 amino acids. Germline lookup yields CDR1 SGDLS and CDR2 YYNGEE. V lost 4 bases, J lost 0 bases, and 14 bases lay in between.

This chain's CDR3 is CASSQAGTGAGNTIYF. Written as DNA, the CDR3 is TGTGCCAGCAGCCAAGCCGGGACAGGGGCTGGAAACACCATATATTTT. The rearrangement links TRBV3-1 (or the pseudogene TRBV3-2) to TRBJ1-3; 10 bases line up with TRBD1. J lost 2 bases, V lost 1 base, and 2 bases had no gene match. The CDR3 loop spans 16 amino acids. Germline lookup yields CDR1 LGHDT and CDR2 YNNKEL (reference sequence).

The rearrangement joins TRBV12-3 or TRBV12-4 to TRBJ2-1, with D possibly TRBD1 on 6 matching bases. CDR3 length: 12 residues. Deletions cut 4 bases from V and 13 bases from J, with 14 bases between. The CDR3 sequence: CASSSSTGFQFF. The DNA for the CDR3 is TGTGCCAGCAGTTCCTCCACAGGGTTCCAGTTCTTC.

This rearrangement joins TRBV18 to TRBJ2-3; D possibly corresponds to TRBD1 (5 bases). Between the trimmed V and J ends, which lost 4 bases and 5 bases, there was a span of 13 bases. The CDR3 has 14 residues. The germline V gene has CDR1 KGHSH and CDR2 LQKENI. CDR3 sequence reads: CASSHDSNRDTQYF. CDR3 sequence (DNA): TGTGCCAGCTCACACGACAGTAACCGAGATACGCAGTATTTT. Together with reference TRBV18 and TRBJ2-3, the CDR3 gives the full variable domain: NAGVMQNPRHLVRRRGQEARLRCSPMKGHSHVYWYRQLPEEGLKFMVYLQKENIIDESGMPKERFSAEFPKEGPSILRIQQVVRGDSAAYFCASSHDSNRDTQYFGPGTRLTVL.

The chain combines TRBV30 with TRBJ2-1; 9 nucleotides align to TRBD2. V was pared by 3 bases and J by 7 bases, with 13 bases of the junction left unmatched. CDR3 length equals 16 residues. Germline V gene sequence: CDR1 GTSNPN, CDR2 SVGIG (reference sequence). The CDR3 region is CAWSPISGLALNEQFF. CDR3 DNA: TGTGCCTGGAGCCCTATCTCGGGACTAGCTCTGAATGAGCAGTTCTTC.